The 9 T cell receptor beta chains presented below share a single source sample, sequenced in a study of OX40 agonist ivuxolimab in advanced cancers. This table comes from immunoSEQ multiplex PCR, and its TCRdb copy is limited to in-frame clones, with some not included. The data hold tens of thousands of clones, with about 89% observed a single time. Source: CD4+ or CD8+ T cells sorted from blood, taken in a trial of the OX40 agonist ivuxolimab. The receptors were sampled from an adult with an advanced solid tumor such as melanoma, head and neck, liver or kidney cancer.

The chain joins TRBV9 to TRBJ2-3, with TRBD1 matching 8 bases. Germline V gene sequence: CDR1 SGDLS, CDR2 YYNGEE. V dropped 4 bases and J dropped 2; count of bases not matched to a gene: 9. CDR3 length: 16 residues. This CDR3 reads CASSPGTGGLTDTQYF. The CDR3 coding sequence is TGTGCCAGCAGCCCCGGGACAGGTGGACTCACAGATACGCAGTATTTT.

The CDR3 DNA sequence: TGTGCCAGCAGCAGCAGGACAGGGACCACCCAAGAGACCCAGTACTTC. It yields the protein CASSSRTGTTQETQYF. The chain is built from TRBV21-1 and TRBJ2-5; TRBD1 reflects the table's D call only, with no check against the DNA. TRBV21-1 is recorded as a pseudogene. The CDR3 runs to 16 residues.

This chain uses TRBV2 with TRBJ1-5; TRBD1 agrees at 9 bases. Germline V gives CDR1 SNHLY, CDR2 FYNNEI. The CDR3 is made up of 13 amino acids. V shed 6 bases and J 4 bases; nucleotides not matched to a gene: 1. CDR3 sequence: CASRGQGNQPQHF. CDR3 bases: TGTGCCAGCAGGGGACAGGGTAATCAGCCCCAGCATTTT.

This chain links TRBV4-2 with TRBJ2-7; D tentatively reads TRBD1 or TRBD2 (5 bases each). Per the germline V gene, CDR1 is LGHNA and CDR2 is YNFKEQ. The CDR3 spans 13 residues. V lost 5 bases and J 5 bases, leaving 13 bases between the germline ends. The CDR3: CASSLGVRDEQYF. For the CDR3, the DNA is TGTGCCAGCAGCTTGGGGGTTAGGGACGAGCAGTACTTC.

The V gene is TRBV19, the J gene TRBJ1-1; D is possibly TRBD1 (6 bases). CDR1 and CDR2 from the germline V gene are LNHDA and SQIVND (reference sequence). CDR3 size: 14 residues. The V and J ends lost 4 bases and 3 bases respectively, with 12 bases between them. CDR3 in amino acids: CASSRAGAYTEAFF. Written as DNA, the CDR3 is TGTGCCAGTAGTAGGGCAGGGGCATACACTGAAGCTTTCTTT. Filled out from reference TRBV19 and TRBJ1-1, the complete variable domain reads DGGITQSPKYLFRKEGQNVTLSCEQNLNHDAMYWYRQDPGQGLRLIYYSQIVNDFQKGDIAEGYSVSREKKESFPLTVTSAQKNPTAFYLCASSRAGAYTEAFFGQGTRLTVV.

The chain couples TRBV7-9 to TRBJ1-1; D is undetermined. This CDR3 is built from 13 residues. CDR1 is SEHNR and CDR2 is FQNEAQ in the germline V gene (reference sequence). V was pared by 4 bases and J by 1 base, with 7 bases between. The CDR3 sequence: CASSYGGNTEAFF. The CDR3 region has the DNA TGTGCCAGCAGCTATGGAGGGAACACTGAAGCTTTCTTT.

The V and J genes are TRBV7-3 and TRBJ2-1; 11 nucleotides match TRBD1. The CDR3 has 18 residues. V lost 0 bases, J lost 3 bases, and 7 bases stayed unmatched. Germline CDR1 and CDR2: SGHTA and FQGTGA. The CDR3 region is CASSLTKSGTGGYNEQFF. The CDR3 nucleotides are TGTGCCAGCAGCTTAACGAAATCCGGGACAGGGGGCTACAATGAGCAGTTCTTC.

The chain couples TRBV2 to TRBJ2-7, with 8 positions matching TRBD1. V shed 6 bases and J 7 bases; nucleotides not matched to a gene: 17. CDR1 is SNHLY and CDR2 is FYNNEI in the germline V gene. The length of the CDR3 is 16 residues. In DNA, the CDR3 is TGTGCCAGCAGGCAAAGGGTCTGGACAGGGATGTGGGAGCAGTACTTC. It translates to CASRQRVWTGMWEQYF.

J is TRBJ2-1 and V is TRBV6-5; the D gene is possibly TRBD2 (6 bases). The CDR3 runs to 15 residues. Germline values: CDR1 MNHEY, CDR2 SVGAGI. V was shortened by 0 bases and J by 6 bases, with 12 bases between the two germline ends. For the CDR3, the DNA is TGTGCCAGCAGTTACTCGGGGGGAGTAGGCAATGAGCAGTTCTTC. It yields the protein CASSYSGGVGNEQFF.